These 8 T cell receptor beta chains were sequenced from one sample in a study of siplizumab effects on memory and regulatory T cells. The method was immunoSEQ multiplex PCR; TCRdb's version includes in-frame clones alone and lacks a portion of them. This table holds some 100,000 clones, 92% found once. Material for sequencing was non-Treg CD4+ T cells sorted from blood. The receptors stem from a human donor in good health.

The chain couples TRBV2 to TRBJ2-5; 10 positions match TRBD2. Per germline, CDR1 SNHLY and CDR2 FYNNEI. The V gene end was trimmed by 5 bases and the J gene end by 4 bases; junction bases not matched to a gene: 10. The CDR3 spans 16 residues. Written as DNA, the CDR3 is TGTGCCAGCAGTCCAGGGTCTAGCGGGAGCGGAGAGACCCAGTACTTC. Its protein product is CASSPGSSGSGETQYF.

In its sample, this clone was seen once. The V gene is TRBV7-9, the J gene TRBJ2-5, with D hard to call. Germline lookup yields CDR1 SEHNR and CDR2 FQNEAQ (reference sequence). Trimming removed 4 bases at V and 3 bases at J, with 3 bases between. There are 11 residues in the CDR3. The CDR3: CASSWKETQYF. The DNA of the CDR3 is TGTGCCAGCAGCTGGAAAGAGACCCAGTACTTC.

The genes are TRBV4-1 and TRBJ2-7, with D perhaps TRBD1 (6 bases). Germline lookup yields CDR1 MGHRA and CDR2 YSYEKL. The CDR3 consists of 16 residues. V was trimmed by 1 base and J by 6 bases, leaving 19 bases between them. In nucleotides, the CDR3 is TGCGCCAGCAGCCAAGGGTCAATTGGGGACAAACGCGAGCAGTACTTC. Translating gives CASSQGSIGDKREQYF.

The genes are TRBV5-4 and TRBJ2-5; D is perhaps TRBD1 (6 bases). The CDR3 extends over 14 amino acids. CDR1 and CDR2 from the germline V gene are SGHNT and YYREEE (reference sequence). Trimming pared 4 bases from V and 2 bases from J, leaving 12 bases between. The CDR3 region has the DNA TGTGCCAGCAGCCTGGGACATTTTCAAGAGACCCAGTACTTC. Its protein product is CASSLGHFQETQYF.

V and J are TRBV7-3 and TRBJ1-1; D not certain. V lost 4 bases and J lost 6, with 18 bases in between. Germline V CDR1 and CDR2: SGHTA, FQGTGA. CDR3 size: 15 residues. For the CDR3, the DNA is TGTGCCAGCAGCTCAACCGGGCTCAAGGAGGCTGAAGCTTTCTTT. This translates into CASSSTGLKEAEAFF.

The chain is built from TRBV19 and TRBJ2-6; a weak D match, TRBD2 (6 bases). The CDR3 loop spans 17 amino acids. Trimming stripped 5 bases from V and 0 bases from J, with 14 bases between. CDR1 LNHDA and CDR2 SQIVND come from the germline V gene (reference sequence). CDR3 DNA: TGTGCCAGTAGTCTGGGAGGTCTTTTCTCTGGGGCCAACGTCCTGACTTTC. Translated: CASSLGGLFSGANVLTF.

The chain has TRBV29-1 and TRBJ2-2; the D is unclear. The CDR3 consists of 14 residues. Germline V gene data show CDR1 as SQVTM and CDR2 as ANQGSEA. V was cut by 1 base and J by 2 bases, with 8 bases left in between. The CDR3 spells CSVEGQKNTGELFF. The CDR3 DNA reads TGCAGCGTTGAAGGCCAGAAAAACACCGGGGAGCTGTTTTTT.

The V and J genes are TRBV19 and TRBJ2-1, with 7 bases lining up with TRBD2. The CDR3 spans 15 residues. The germline V gene has CDR1 LNHDA and CDR2 SQIVND (reference sequence). Trimming at V came to 3 bases and at J to 4 bases, leaving 6 bases not matched to a gene. This chain's CDR3 is CASSISLADYNEQFF. CDR3 bases: TGTGCCAGTAGTATCAGTCTAGCGGATTACAATGAGCAGTTCTTC.